These 18 T cell receptor beta chains came from one sample sequenced in a study of CD8+ T cells in alopecia areata. The sequencing template was cDNA reverse transcribed from extracted RNA. TCRdb keeps only in-frame clones here, not all; method: immunoSEQ multiplex PCR. The sample consists of more than 200,000 clones, 65% to 70% of them appearing once. Specimen: CD4+ T cells sorted from blood, collected at week 0. All receptors derive from a human donor with alopecia areata.

The chain links TRBV19 to TRBJ1-5; possible D gene TRBD1, 6 bases. The germline V and J ends were trimmed by 9 bases and 3 bases, with 18 bases remaining between them. The CDR3 covers 15 residues. CDR1 is LNHDA, CDR2 SQIVND, per germline (reference sequence). The CDR3 DNA reads as TGTGCCAGCCAACGGACAGACGCTTTCAATCAGCCCCAGCATTTT. Amino acid sequence: CASQRTDAFNQPQHF.

V gene TRBV5-1 combines with J gene TRBJ2-7, with D maybe TRBD2 (6 bases). The CDR3 consists of 15 residues. Trimming stripped 2 bases from V and 2 bases from J, with 14 bases between. The germline V gene has CDR1 SGHRS and CDR2 YFSETQ. The CDR3 DNA reads TGCGCCAGCAGCTTCCGTGTGGGGGGTACCTACGAGCAGTACTTC. Translating it yields CASSFRVGGTYEQYF.

The chain combines TRBV7-3 with TRBJ1-2; a weak D match, TRBD1 (5 bases). Between the trimmed V and J ends, which lost 1 base and 6 bases, there was a span of 12 bases. This CDR3 spans 14 amino acids. Germline assignment: CDR1 SGHTA and CDR2 FQGTGA. The CDR3 here is CASSLKAQGDGYTF. The CDR3 DNA follows: TGTGCCAGCAGCTTAAAGGCTCAAGGGGATGGCTACACCTTC.

This chain connects TRBV5-4 to TRBJ2-5; 9 bases are shared with TRBD2. The junction had 9 bases not matched to a gene; V was cut back by 0 bases and J by 9 bases. The CDR3 consists of 15 residues. Germline V gene lookup returns CDR1 SGHNT and CDR2 YYREEE (reference sequence). Here the CDR3 DNA reads TGTGCCAGCAGCTTGGAAAGCGGGGGGCGGCAGGCCCAGTACTTC. Encoded protein: CASSLESGGRQAQYF.

The chain employs TRBV7-2 and TRBJ1-2; D is uncertain. The germline gives CDR1 SGHTA, CDR2 FQGNSA. The V end lost 5 bases, the J end lost 4 bases, and 14 bases lay between the germline ends. The CDR3 totals 14 residues. Written as DNA, the CDR3 is TGTGCCAGCAGCCCAGCTGGCCTAGCCTATGGCTACACCTTC. It is translated as CASSPAGLAYGYTF.

V is TRBV19 and J is TRBJ1-5, with 7 bases that match TRBD1. The CDR3 consists of 15 residues. CDR1 and CDR2 from the germline V gene are LNHDA and SQIVND (reference sequence). V lost 2 bases and J lost 2; bases outside the gene matches: 3. The CDR3 nucleotides are TGTGCCAGTAGTATACGAGGACAGGGCAATCAGCCCCAGCATTTT. It codes for CASSIRGQGNQPQHF.

Comment on this clone: Its ends do not fully match the called genes, so a read error is possible. The chain employs TRBV30 and TRBJ1-4; D unclear. This CDR3 has 10 residues. CDR1 and CDR2 (germline): GTSNPN, SVGIG (reference sequence). The CDR3 loop reads CAGSRIGLFF. The DNA of the CDR3 is TGTGCCGGGAGCCGTATTGGACTGTTTTTT.

The chain links TRBV10-3 to TRBJ2-1; 8 bases fit TRBD2. With 10 bases clipped from V and 4 bases from J, the junction kept 9 bases outside the gene matches. The CDR3 runs to 14 residues. The germline V gene encodes CDR1 ENHRY and CDR2 SYGVKD. The CDR3, as DNA: TGTGCCACCCGAGGCGGGGGGTTTTACAATGAGCAGTTCTTC. It codes for CATRGGGFYNEQFF.

V gene TRBV29-1 combines with J gene TRBJ2-5, with 8 bases identical to TRBD1. In germline, CDR1 is SQVTM, CDR2 ANQGSEA. V trimming: 6 bases; J trimming: 7 bases; junction bases outside the gene matches: 10. CDR3 size: 13 residues. CDR3 residues: CSVDRQGRGTQYF. DNA for the CDR3: TGCAGCGTCGATCGACAGGGGCGGGGGACCCAGTACTTC.

This clone was seen once. The rearrangement joins TRBV10-2 to TRBJ2-7, with D perhaps matching TRBD2 (6 bases). V was trimmed by 8 bases and J by 0 bases, leaving 11 bases between them. In germline, CDR1 is WSHSY, CDR2 SAAADI. There are 13 residues in the CDR3. The CDR3 DNA reads TGCGCCAGCTCGGAGACTAGCTCCTACGAGCAGTACTTC. Protein sequence: CASSETSSYEQYF.

The J gene is TRBJ1-2, the V gene TRBV29-1; 7 positions agree with TRBD1. The trim removed 7 bases at V and 7 bases at J, leaving 9 bases unmatched. From germline, CDR1 is SQVTM and CDR2 ANQGSEA. The CDR3 spans 12 residues. The CDR3 region is CSAGQGGSGYTF. CDR3 bases: TGCAGCGCAGGGCAGGGGGGTAGTGGCTACACCTTC. Variable domain in full (rest from reference TRBV29-1 and TRBJ1-2): SAVISQKPSRDICQRGTSLTIQCQVDSQVTMMFWYRQQPGQSLTLIATANQGSEATYESGFVIDKFPISRPNLTFSTLTVSNMSPEDSSIYLCSAGQGGSGYTFGSGTRLTVV.

The chain carries TRBV30 and TRBJ1-2; D perhaps matches TRBD1 (6 bases). V lost 3 bases and J lost 4, with 15 bases in between. Germline CDR1 is GTSNPN and CDR2 is SVGIG (reference sequence). The CDR3 loop spans 14 amino acids. The CDR3 loop reads CAWRTDRARYGYTF. CDR3 DNA: TGTGCCTGGAGGACGGACAGAGCGCGCTATGGCTACACCTTC. Full variable domain (outside the CDR3, taken from reference TRBV30 and TRBJ1-2): SQTIHQWPATLVQPVGSPLSLECTVEGTSNPNLYWYRQAAGRGLQLLFYSVGIGQISSEVPQNLSASRPQDRQFILSSKKLLLSDSGFYLCAWRTDRARYGYTFGSGTRLTVV.

This chain joins TRBV6-5 and TRBJ1-2, with D perhaps matching TRBD1 (5 bases). The V end was cut by 6 bases, the J end by 2 bases, with 10 bases between. This CDR3 has 13 amino acids. Germline CDR1 is MNHEY and CDR2 is SVGAGI. The CDR3 nucleotides read TGTGCCAGCAGCGCCACAGGAAACTATGGCTACACCTTC. It yields the protein CASSATGNYGYTF.

V and J are TRBV5-6 and TRBJ2-1; D unclear. This CDR3 is built from 17 residues. Trimming stripped 3 bases from V and 2 bases from J, with 18 bases between. Germline lookup yields CDR1 SGHDT and CDR2 YYEEEE. The CDR3 nucleotides are TGTGCCAGCAGCTCCCCTCACTCAACCGTCACCTACAATGAGCAGTTCTTC. It translates to CASSSPHSTVTYNEQFF.

The chain uses TRBV13 and TRBJ2-7, with 9 nucleotides matching TRBD1. CDR1 and CDR2 from the germline V gene are PRHDT and FYEKMQ (reference sequence). Germline trimming cut 3 bases from V and 7 bases from J; bases unmatched to any gene: 4. There are 13 residues in the CDR3. Here the CDR3 reads CASSLDRGREQYF. As DNA, the CDR3 is TGTGCCAGCAGCTTGGACAGGGGACGGGAGCAGTACTTC. Together with reference TRBV13 and TRBJ2-7, the CDR3 gives the full variable domain: AAGVIQSPRHLIKEKRETATLKCYPIPRHDTVYWYQQGPGQDPQFLISFYEKMQSDKGSIPDRFSAQQFSDYHSELNMSSLELGDSALYFCASSLDRGREQYFGPGTRLTVT.

The rearrangement uses TRBV29-1 and TRBJ2-1; D perhaps matches TRBD1 (6 bases). CDR1 and CDR2 from the germline V gene are SQVTM and ANQGSEA. Trimming took 4 bases from V and 0 from J, leaving 16 bases between them. The CDR3 loop spans 16 amino acids. The chain's CDR3 is CSVARTVLSSYNEQFF. CDR3 DNA: TGCAGCGTTGCAAGGACAGTGCTAAGCTCCTACAATGAGCAGTTCTTC.

This chain links TRBV9 with TRBJ1-6, with D possibly TRBD1 on 6 matching bases. Germline loops: CDR1 SGDLS, CDR2 YYNGEE. With 4 bases removed from V and 0 bases from J, the gap between germline ends came to 8 bases. CDR3 length equals 15 residues. In DNA form, the CDR3 reads TGTGCCAGCAGCCGCAGGGGCTCCTATAATTCACCCCTCCACTTT. Protein sequence: CASSRRGSYNSPLHF.

This clone has a handful of counts. This chain connects TRBV19 to TRBJ2-7; no clear D. The V gene lost 5 bases and the J gene lost 5 bases, with 10 bases spanning the gap. CDR1 is LNHDA, CDR2 SQIVND, per germline (reference sequence). The CDR3 length is 12 residues. CDR3 loop: CASSFNSNEQYF. Written as DNA, the CDR3 is TGTGCCAGTAGTTTCAACAGCAACGAGCAGTACTTC.